The 7 T cell receptor beta chains below were found in one sample sequenced in a study of control samples from healthy donors and cancer patients. Data came from immunoSEQ multiplex PCR; TCRdb stores just in-frame clones and leaves some out. The repertoire holds under 150,000 clones, with around 87% as singletons. Sequencing used blood. Receptors were obtained from a man in his sixties in good health.

This clone was seen a handful of times. The V call is TRBV12-3 or TRBV12-4, the J call TRBJ1-2, with D maybe TRBD1 (6 bases). The CDR3 consists of 13 residues. V gave up 5 bases and J gave up 6 bases, with 13 bases separating them. The CDR3 nucleotides are TGTGCCAGCAGTGGGGGGCCGGGGCATGGCTACACCTTC. It yields the protein CASSGGPGHGYTF.

CDR3 sequence reads: CASSQETSGATDTQYF. CDR3 DNA: TGCGCCAGCAGCCAAGAGACTAGCGGGGCAACAGATACGCAGTATTTT. The rearrangement links TRBV4-3 to TRBJ2-3, with 11 bases aligning to TRBD2. Germline V gene data show CDR1 as LGHNA and CDR2 as YSLEER. The ends lost 0 bases at V and 3 bases at J; junction bases unmatched: 2. The CDR3 is 16 amino acids.

This chain joins TRBV9 and TRBJ2-2, with no clear D. Germline lookup yields CDR1 SGDLS and CDR2 YYNGEE. This CDR3 has 15 amino acids. Trimming stripped 0 bases from V and 2 bases from J, with 8 bases between. The DNA for the CDR3 is TGTGCCAGCAGCGTAGTGGCAGTAAACACCGGGGAGCTGTTTTTT. Its translation: CASSVVAVNTGELFF.

The rearrangement links TRBV5-1 to TRBJ2-6; a possible D gene is TRBD2 (5 bases). This CDR3 region has 14 residues. V shed 4 bases and J shed 6 bases, with 11 bases lying between them. Per the germline V gene, CDR1 is SGHRS and CDR2 is YFSETQ. The CDR3 DNA reads as TGCGCCAGCAGCCCGGGAAGATTGGCCAACGTCCTGACTTTC. This gives the protein CASSPGRLANVLTF.

The genes are TRBV3-1 (or the pseudogene TRBV3-2) and TRBJ1-5; D gene uncertain. This CDR3 region has 13 residues. In germline, CDR1 is LGHDT, CDR2 YNNKEL (reference sequence). Between the trimmed V and J ends, which lost 2 bases and 3 bases, there was a span of 5 bases. CDR3 sequence (DNA): TGTGCCAGCAGCCAATTAAACAATCAGCCCCAGCATTTT. It yields the protein CASSQLNNQPQHF.

A word on this clone: Other DNA sequences from this sample encode an identical CDR3 as well. The chain combines TRBV29-1 with TRBJ1-1; maybe TRBD1 (5 bases). The CDR3 length is 14 residues. Germline CDR1 is SQVTM and CDR2 is ANQGSEA. V lost 3 bases and J lost 0, with 11 bases in between. This chain's CDR3 is CSVEVGTVNTEAFF. For the CDR3, the DNA is TGCAGCGTTGAGGTCGGGACCGTGAACACTGAAGCTTTCTTT.

Regarding this clone: Other DNA sequences within the sample encode an identical CDR3. This CDR3 reads CATSDFGYGYTF. The CDR3, as DNA: TGTGCCACCAGTGATTTTGGGTATGGCTACACCTTC. This chain connects TRBV24-1 to TRBJ1-2, with no clear D. Germline loops: CDR1 KGHDR, CDR2 SFDVKD. The CDR3 sequence is 12 residues long. V lost 1 base to trimming and J lost 5 bases, with 4 bases between them.